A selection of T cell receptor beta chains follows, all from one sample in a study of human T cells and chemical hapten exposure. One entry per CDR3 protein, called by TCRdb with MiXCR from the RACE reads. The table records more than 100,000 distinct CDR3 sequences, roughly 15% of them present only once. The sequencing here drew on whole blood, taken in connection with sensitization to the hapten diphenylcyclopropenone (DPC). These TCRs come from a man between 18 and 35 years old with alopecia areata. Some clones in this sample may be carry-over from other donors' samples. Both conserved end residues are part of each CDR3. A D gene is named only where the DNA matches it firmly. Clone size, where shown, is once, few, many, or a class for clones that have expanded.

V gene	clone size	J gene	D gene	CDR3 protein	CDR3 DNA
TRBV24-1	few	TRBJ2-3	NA	CATSDLKTRGDTQYF	TGTGCCACCAGTGACCTGAAAACGAGGGGAGATACGCAGTATTTT
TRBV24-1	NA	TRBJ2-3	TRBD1	CATSADRATTDTQYF	TGTGCCACGAGTGCCGACAGGGCCACCACAGATACGCAGTATTTT
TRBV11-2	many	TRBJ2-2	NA	CASSLTTGELFF	TGTGCCAGCAGCTTAACCACCGGGGAGCTGTTTTTT
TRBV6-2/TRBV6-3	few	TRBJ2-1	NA	CASRSGQLPLNNEQFF	TGTGCCAGCAGATCGGGACAACTGCCGCTGAACAATGAGCAGTTCTTC
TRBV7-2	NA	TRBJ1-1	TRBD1	CASSLDRGRRNTEAFF	TGTGCCAGCAGCTTAGATAGGGGGCGAAGGAACACTGAAGCTTTCTTT
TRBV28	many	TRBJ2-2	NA	CASSLPHRAGELFF	TGTGCCAGCAGTCTCCCCCACCGGGCCGGGGAGCTGTTTTTT
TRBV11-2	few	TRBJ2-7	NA	CASSLAGRGNEQYF	TGTGCCAGCAGCTTAGCTGGCAGGGGCAACGAGCAGTACTTC
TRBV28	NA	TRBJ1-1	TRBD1	CASQGVKAFF	TGTGCCAGCCAGGGGGTGAAGGCTTTCTTT
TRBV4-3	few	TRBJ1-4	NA	CASSHRKGGGGEKLFF	TGCGCCAGCAGCCACCGAAAAGGGGGGGGCGGTGAAAAACTGTTTTTT
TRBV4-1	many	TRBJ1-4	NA	CASSPYTTTNEKLFF	TGCGCCAGCAGCCCTTACACCACAACTAATGAAAAACTGTTTTTT